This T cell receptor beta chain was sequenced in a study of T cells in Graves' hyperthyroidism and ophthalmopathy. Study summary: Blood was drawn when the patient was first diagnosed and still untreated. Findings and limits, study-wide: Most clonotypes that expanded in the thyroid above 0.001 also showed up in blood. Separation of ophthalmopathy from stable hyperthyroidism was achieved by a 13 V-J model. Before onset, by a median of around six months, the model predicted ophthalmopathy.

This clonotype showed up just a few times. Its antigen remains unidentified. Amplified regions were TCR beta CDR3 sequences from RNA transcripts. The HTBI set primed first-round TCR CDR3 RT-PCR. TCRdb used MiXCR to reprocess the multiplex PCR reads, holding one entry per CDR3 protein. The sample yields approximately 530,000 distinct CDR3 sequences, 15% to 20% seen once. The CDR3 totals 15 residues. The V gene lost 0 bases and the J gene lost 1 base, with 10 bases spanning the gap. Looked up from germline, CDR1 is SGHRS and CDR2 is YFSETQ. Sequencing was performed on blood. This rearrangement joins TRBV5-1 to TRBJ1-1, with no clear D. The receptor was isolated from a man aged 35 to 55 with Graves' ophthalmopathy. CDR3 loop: CASSLDPGQNTEAFF. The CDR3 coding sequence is TGCGCCAGCAGCTTGGATCCAGGTCAGAACACTGAAGCTTTCTTT.